This note documents a single T cell receptor beta chain sequence. The sample belongs to a study of blood T cells in healthy people across ages. This CDR3 is 12 amino acids long. In germline, CDR1 is SGDLS, CDR2 YYNGEE. The V and J ends lost 3 bases and 5 bases respectively, with 8 bases between them. It was with a sample-barcoded 5' primer and a J-beta primer mix that a second PCR of about 6 to 12 cycles was run. Each CDR3 protein gets one entry after TCRdb re-called the 5' RACE reads with MiXCR. Found here are roughly 800,000 distinct CDR3 sequences, around 25% of them singletons; the top ten hold 2.5% to 3.5%. The data also belong to a second study, concerning T cells of mothers and their children.

This TCR was sampled from a boy younger than 18 in good health. The chain carries TRBV9 and TRBJ1-2; D not certain. Material: blood. CDR3 in DNA: TGTGCCAGCAGCGGCCCACTATATGGCTACACCTTC. Its translation: CASSGPLYGYTF.